This TCR beta chain is drawn from a study of T cell responses to AZD1222 COVID-19 vaccine. Study-level points and caveats: The span of vaccine-associated CD4 TCRs extended across spike, with dominance at 160-218 and 743-854. The study found Spike-specific TCR breadth and depth rose after two AZD1222 doses. Repertoires were collected only later (after the peak T cell response had occurred). Among AZD1222 vaccinees, only six or seven were seropositive at baseline.

Libraries were prepared by immunoSEQ multiplex PCR; TCRdb keeps only in-frame clonotypes and omits some of them. The sample carries tens of thousands of clones, approximately 84% recorded once. The germline CDR1 and CDR2 sequences are MNHEY and SVGAGI. The germline V and J ends were trimmed by 6 bases and 3 bases, with 17 bases remaining between them. The CDR3 contains 15 residues. Comments on this clone: Antigen specificity is unknown.

The input for sequencing was peripheral blood, taken on day 0 of AZD1222 vaccination. This TCR came from an adult in good health. This chain joins TRBV6-5 and TRBJ1-2, with D possibly TRBD1 on 5 matching bases. The CDR3 region is CASSRAPSGDYGYTF. CDR3 coding DNA: TGTGCCAGCAGCCGCGCACCTTCGGGGGACTATGGCTACACCTTC.